This T cell receptor (beta chain) is drawn from a study of breast tumors, draining lymph nodes, adjacent tissues. Concerning this clonotype itself: Its antigen is currently unknown.

TCRdb analysed the multiplex PCR reads with MiXCR anew, one entry per CDR3 protein. The profile covers approximately 300,000 distinct CDR3 sequences, with over 25% appearing a single time and roughly 1.2% taken by the ten largest. Trimming took 4 bases from V and 8 from J, leaving 24 bases between them. The CDR3 totals 17 residues. Germline V lookup: CDR1 MNHEY, CDR2 SVGAGI. The lymph nodes were axillary draining lymph nodes from breast cancer patients. Findings and limits, study-wide: Luminal-like breast cancer showed significantly greater tumor-nontumor repertoire similarity than basal-like breast cancer did. That most tumor T cells come from lymph nodes remained unproven.

The sequence came from a female donor with breast cancer. Some clones in this sample may be carry-over from other donors' samples. The chain employs TRBV6-5 and TRBJ2-1; D might be TRBD2 (5 bases). Sequenced material: axillary lymph node tissue. CDR3 loop: CASSWSQEGLGIHEQFF. The CDR3 DNA reads TGTGCCAGCAGTTGGTCCCAAGAGGGCCTAGGAATACATGAGCAGTTCTTC.